This T cell receptor (beta chain) was obtained from a study of blood T cell repertoires in COVID-19. The CDR3 sequence is 15 residues long. V lost 1 base and J 4 bases, leaving 13 bases between the germline ends. Germline V CDR1 and CDR2: MDHEN, SYDVKM. Sequenced by immunoSEQ multiplex PCR; TCRdb stores in-frame clones only, minus some. The sample holds about 270,000 clones, around four fifths seen once. The sample was peripheral blood. This chain joins TRBV28 and TRBJ1-2; D may be TRBD1 (6 bases). The clonotype was recovered from a woman between 45 and 65 years old with active or convalescent COVID-19. The CDR3, as DNA: TGTGCCAGCAGTTTATCTCAGGGGTCGGGCTATGGCTACACCTTC. Amino acids: CASSLSQGSGYGYTF.